These T cell receptor beta chains were read from a single sample in a study of cytomegalovirus exposure and HLA in healthy donors. Data came from immunoSEQ multiplex PCR; TCRdb stores just in-frame clones and leaves some out. This sample yields under 150,000 clones, of which about 73% are seen a single time; about 6% belongs to the top ten. The sequencing sample was made of PBMCs. The receptors originated from a woman between 40 and 50 years old in good health and CMV-seronegative. Both conserved end residues are part of each CDR3. The D gene is left open where the match is weak. The size field is filled for only some rows; it gives once, few, many or a size class.

clone_size	d_call	v_call	j_call	cdr3_aa	cdr3_nt
-	TRBD1	TRBV2	TRBJ1-2	CAATEMRGQGAGGYTF	TGTGCCGCGACTGAGATGCGGGGACAGGGGGCTGGGGGCTACACCTTC
-	-	TRBV6-4	TRBJ2-3	CASSPSGSTDTQYF	TGTGCCAGCAGTCCGAGCGGGAGCACAGATACGCAGTATTTT
-	-	TRBV2	TRBJ1-1	CASALSGTMEAFF	TGTGCCAGCGCTTTATCCGGGACTATGGAAGCTTTCTTT
-	TRBD1	TRBV7-3	TRBJ1-1	CASSPGSGQMTEAFF	TGTGCCAGCAGCCCAGGGTCGGGACAGATGACTGAAGCTTTCTTT
-	-	TRBV28	TRBJ2-3	CASSSGSSHSTDTQYF	TGTGCCAGCAGTTCCGGTAGCTCCCATAGCACAGATACGCAGTATTTT
-	TRBD1	TRBV2	TRBJ2-1	CASSPPGQGVNEQFF	TGTGCCAGCAGTCCGCCGGGACAGGGTGTAAATGAGCAGTTCTTC
-	TRBD2	TRBV4-3	TRBJ2-1	CTSSLAGGNFNEQFF	TGCACCAGCAGCCTTGCGGGAGGTAATTTCAATGAGCAGTTCTTC
-	-	TRBV2	TRBJ2-5	CASREDWETQYF	TGTGCCAGCAGGGAGGACTGGGAGACCCAGTACTTC
once	-	TRBV6-6	TRBJ2-7	CVSSWSQGTYEQYF	TGTGTCAGCAGTTGGAGTCAGGGTACCTACGAGCAGTACTTC
-	-	TRBV19	TRBJ1-2	CASSINVGMDYTF	TGTGCCAGTAGTATAAATGTGGGCATGGACTACACCTTC
-	TRBD2	TRBV11-3	TRBJ2-5	CASSLHSGSEGTQYF	TGTGCCAGCAGTCTTCACAGCGGGAGCGAGGGGACCCAGTACTTC
few	TRBD2	TRBV10-2	TRBJ2-1	CASIRTSGRRGYNEQFF	TGCGCCAGCATCAGGACTAGCGGGAGACGGGGCTACAATGAGCAGTTCTTC
-	-	TRBV9	TRBJ2-2	CASSPFDSLLNTGELFF	TGTGCCAGCAGCCCATTCGACAGCTTATTGAACACCGGGGAGCTGTTTTTT
-	-	TRBV18	TRBJ2-1	CASSPTSGESSYNEQFF	TGTGCCAGCTCACCAACCTCGGGAGAATCCTCCTACAATGAGCAGTTCTTC
once	TRBD2	TRBV11-2	TRBJ2-3	CASSATGTSGTDTQYF	TGTGCCAGCAGCGCCACCGGGACTAGCGGCACAGATACGCAGTATTTT
few	-	TRBV4-3	TRBJ1-5	CASSQEAQGDNQPQHF	TGCGCCAGCAGCCAAGAAGCCCAGGGCGACAATCAGCCCCAGCATTTT
-	-	TRBV5-1	TRBJ1-1	CASSTGTGGTEAFF	TGCGCCAGCAGCACAGGTACGGGGGGCACTGAAGCTTTCTTT
-	TRBD1	TRBV11-2	TRBJ1-6	CASSLETGANSPLHF	TGTGCCAGCAGCCTTGAGACAGGGGCTAATTCACCCCTCCACTTT
-	-	TRBV5-1	TRBJ1-3	CASSLTFTGNTIYF	TGCGCCAGCAGCCTAACTTTCACTGGAAACACCATATATTTT
-	-	TRBV2	TRBJ1-4	CASTGIATNEKLFF	TGTGCCAGCACCGGTATTGCAACTAATGAAAAACTGTTTTTT
-	TRBD1	TRBV6-5	TRBJ2-5	CASSWGTAQETQYF	TGTGCCAGCAGTTGGGGGACAGCGCAAGAGACCCAGTACTTC
-	-	TRBV7-9	TRBJ1-4	CASSLVGQTNEKLFF	TGTGCCAGCAGCTTGGTGGGACAAACTAATGAAAAACTGTTTTTT
-	-	TRBV7-9	TRBJ2-4	CASSLTGSRGTKNSQYF	TGTGCCAGCAGCTTAACGGGGTCCAGGGGAACGAAAAACAGTCAGTACTTC
-	TRBD1	TRBV23-1	TRBJ1-1	CASSLLDRDRLQEVGNTEAFF	TGCGCCAGCAGCCTGTTGGACCGGGACAGGCTACAAGAAGTGGGGAACACTGAAGCTTTCTTT
-	-	TRBV27	TRBJ2-5	CASSPTNLETQYF	TGTGCCAGCAGTCCCACTAATCTAGAGACCCAGTACTTC
once	TRBD2	TRBV18	TRBJ2-2	CASSPPAASGYGGELFF	TGTGCCAGCTCACCACCTGCGGCTAGCGGGTATGGCGGGGAGCTGTTTTTT
once	-	TRBV5-1	TRBJ1-2	CASSYRGDWTNYGYTF	TGCGCCAGCAGCTATCGGGGGGATTGGACTAACTATGGCTACACCTTC
-	-	TRBV28	TRBJ2-2	CASSFPPARGTGELFF	TGTGCCAGCAGTTTTCCCCCCGCGCGGGGCACCGGGGAGCTGTTTTTT
-	TRBD1	TRBV6-5	TRBJ1-3	CASRRTGDGNTIYF	TGTGCCAGCAGACGGACAGGGGATGGAAACACCATATATTTT